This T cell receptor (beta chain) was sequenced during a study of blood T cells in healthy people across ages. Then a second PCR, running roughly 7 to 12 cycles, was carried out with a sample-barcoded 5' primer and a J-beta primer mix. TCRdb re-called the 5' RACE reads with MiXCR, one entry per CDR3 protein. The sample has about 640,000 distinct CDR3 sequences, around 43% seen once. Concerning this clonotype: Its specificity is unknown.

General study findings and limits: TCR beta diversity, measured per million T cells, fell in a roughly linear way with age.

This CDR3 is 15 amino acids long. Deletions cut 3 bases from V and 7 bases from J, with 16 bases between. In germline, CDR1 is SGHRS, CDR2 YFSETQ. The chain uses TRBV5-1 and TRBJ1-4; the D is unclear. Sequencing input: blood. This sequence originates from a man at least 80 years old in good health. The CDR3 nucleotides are TGCGCCAGCAGCTGGTTGGGTTTATCAGGTGAAAAACTGTTTTTT. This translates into CASSWLGLSGEKLFF.